These 32 T cell receptor beta chains were sequenced from one sample in a study of T cell repertoires in cytomegalovirus infection. No antigens are known for them. MiXCR was run by TCRdb on the reads, yielding one entry per CDR3 protein. The sample holds around 770,000 distinct CDR3 sequences, roughly 28% seen once. The sequences come from cultured CD8+ T cells from PBMCs, collected from culture after CMV antigen stimulation. The receptor source for this set is a human donor in good health (CMV status not recorded). Some clones in this sample may be carry-over from other donors' samples.

This clonotype was counted a few times. This chain links TRBV27 with TRBJ2-3, with 16 bases identical to TRBD2. The V gene end was trimmed by 5 bases and the J gene end by 3 bases; junction bases not matched to a gene: 14. The length of the CDR3 is 20 residues. Germline V gene lookup returns CDR1 MNHEY and CDR2 SMNVEV (reference sequence). This chain's CDR3 is CASSTLTGTSGGAMTDTQYF. Here the CDR3 DNA reads TGTGCCAGCAGTACCCTCACCGGGACTAGCGGGGGGGCCATGACAGATACGCAGTATTTT.

This clonotype turned up a few times. The CDR3 loop reads CASSPFAGASNQPQHF. In nucleotides, the CDR3 is TGCGCCAGCAGCCCTTTCGCGGGGGCTAGCAATCAGCCCCAGCATTTT. The V gene is TRBV4-1, the J gene TRBJ1-5; possible D gene TRBD1, 6 bases. V dropped 4 bases and J dropped 0 bases, with 13 bases sitting between them. CDR1 and CDR2 from the germline V gene are MGHRA and YSYEKL. The CDR3 consists of 16 residues.

The chain combines TRBV13 with TRBJ1-2; D remains ambiguous. The CDR3 contains 14 residues. The germline CDR1 and CDR2 sequences are PRHDT and FYEKMQ (reference sequence). Trimming stripped 0 bases from V and 6 bases from J, with 11 bases between. CDR3 loop: CASSLGSGVDGYTF. The CDR3 DNA follows: TGTGCCAGCAGCTTAGGCAGTGGGGTGGATGGCTACACCTTC. The full variable domain, completed using reference TRBV13 and TRBJ1-2, is AAGVIQSPRHLIKEKRETATLKCYPIPRHDTVYWYQQGPGQDPQFLISFYEKMQSDKGSIPDRFSAQQFSDYHSELNMSSLELGDSALYFCASSLGSGVDGYTFGSGTRLTVV.

The chain recombines TRBV10-3 with TRBJ1-4; 9 positions match TRBD1. Unmatched junction bases numbered 4, after V lost 0 bases and J lost 5 bases. This CDR3 contains 16 residues. Germline V CDR1 and CDR2: ENHRY, SYGVKD. The CDR3 protein is CAISESGTGLNEKLFF. The CDR3 DNA is TGTGCCATCAGTGAGTCAGGGACAGGGTTGAATGAAAAACTGTTTTTT.

This clonotype is a singleton in its sample. One junction end does not reproduce the germline sequence, and a read error may be involved. The rearrangement joins TRBV6-2 or TRBV6-3 to TRBJ1-1; unclear D gene. The CDR3 loop spans 16 amino acids. Germline-derived CDR1 and CDR2 are MNHEY and SVGEGT. CDR3: CASSYPPANMNTKAFF. Written as DNA, the CDR3 is TGTGCCAGCAGTTACCCACCGGCAAATATGAACACTAAAGCTTTCTTT.

The rearrangement uses TRBV6-5 and TRBJ2-2, with D tentatively TRBD2 (5 bases). Germline CDR1 and CDR2: MNHEY and SVGAGI. With 0 bases removed from V and 4 bases from J, the gap between germline ends came to 18 bases. CDR3 length: 18 residues. The CDR3: CASSYSAKTKSPTGELFF. CDR3 nucleotides: TGTGCCAGCAGTTACTCTGCCAAGACTAAATCTCCCACCGGGGAGCTGTTTTTT.

This chain uses TRBV12-3 or TRBV12-4 with TRBJ2-5; D remains ambiguous. The CDR3 runs to 13 residues. Trimming cost V 8 bases and J 3 bases, with 13 bases left between them. This chain's CDR3 is CASGSSEEETQYF. The DNA of the CDR3 is TGTGCCAGCGGATCCTCCGAGGAAGAGACCCAGTACTTC.

The chain has TRBV15 and TRBJ1-5; the D is unclear. With 8 bases removed from V and 5 bases from J, the gap between germline ends came to 13 bases. The CDR3 has 13 residues. Germline assignment: CDR1 LNHNV and CDR2 YYDKDF (reference sequence). The CDR3 sequence: CATGVRTDQPQHF. The DNA of the CDR3 is TGTGCCACCGGGGTGAGAACGGATCAGCCCCAGCATTTT.

Comments on this clonotype: One junction end disagrees with the germline gene, perhaps due to a read error. The V call is TRBV7-9, the J call TRBJ2-1, with a possible D match to TRBD1 (5 bases). The CDR3 totals 13 residues. CDR1 and CDR2 (germline): SEHNR, FQNEAQ (reference sequence). CDR3 residues: CPSSLVLGDEQFF. The CDR3 region has the DNA TGTCCCAGCAGCTTAGTGCTAGGGGATGAGCAGTTCTTC.

The chain combines TRBV10-3 with TRBJ2-6; maybe TRBD2 (5 bases). The CDR3 has 14 amino acids. Germline CDR1 is ENHRY and CDR2 is SYGVKD. V was pared by 3 bases and J by 2 bases, with 5 bases between. The CDR3 coding sequence is TGTGCCATCAGTGAACTAGCTGGGGCCAACGTCCTGACTTTC. This sequence encodes CAISELAGANVLTF.

This clonotype was recorded at least ten times. The rearrangement uses TRBV7-2 and TRBJ2-5; D gene ambiguous. The CDR3 extends over 14 amino acids. V was shortened by 5 bases and J by 1 base, with 11 bases between the two germline ends. In germline, CDR1 is SGHTA, CDR2 FQGNSA. The DNA of the CDR3 is TGTGCCAGCAGCCCTCTTAACTTCCAAGAGACCCAGTACTTC. This translates into CASSPLNFQETQYF.

The V call is TRBV24-1, the J call TRBJ2-1; D uncertain. V was cut by 12 bases and J by 6 bases, with 11 bases left in between. The CDR3 length is 11 residues. CDR1 is KGHDR and CDR2 is SFDVKD in the germline V gene. CDR3 sequence reads: CASGPGNEQFF. The CDR3 DNA reads as TGTGCCTCAGGACCGGGCAATGAGCAGTTCTTC.

This clonotype was detected only a few times. This chain uses TRBV9 with TRBJ1-3; 8 nucleotides align to TRBD1. Trimming at V came to 3 bases and at J to 4 bases, leaving 6 bases not matched to a gene. This CDR3 is built from 15 residues. CDR1 and CDR2 (germline): SGDLS, YYNGEE. The CDR3 DNA reads as TGTGCCAGCAGCGGAGCAAGGACAGGGGGAAACACCATATATTTT. The encoded protein is CASSGARTGGNTIYF.

This clonotype appeared a few times. The chain employs TRBV29-1 and TRBJ2-2, with unresolved D. CDR3 length: 14 amino acids. Trimming removed 3 bases at V and 0 bases at J, with 8 bases between. The V gene's germline CDR1 is SQVTM and CDR2 ANQGSEA. The CDR3, as DNA: TGCAGCGTTGAGCCCAGTGCGAACACCGGGGAGCTGTTTTTT. Protein sequence: CSVEPSANTGELFF.

Ten or more counts support this clonotype. The J gene is TRBJ1-6, the V gene TRBV7-2; D is uncertain. Germline loops: CDR1 SGHTA, CDR2 FQGNSA. Trimming removed 4 bases from V and 3 bases from J, with 13 bases in between. The length of the CDR3 is 16 residues. DNA for the CDR3: TGTGCCAGCAGCTCCCAAGGTCGCCGCTATAATTCACCCCTCCACTTT. Protein sequence: CASSSQGRRYNSPLHF.

The chain combines TRBV29-1 with TRBJ1-1; D is unclear. Germline loops: CDR1 SQVTM, CDR2 ANQGSEA. Trimming shortened V by 6 bases and J by 3 bases, and 8 bases separated the two germline ends. The CDR3 is 11 amino acids. The CDR3 region is CSVWKDTEAFF. The DNA for the CDR3 is TGCAGCGTGTGGAAGGACACTGAAGCTTTCTTT. Full variable domain (rest looked up from reference TRBV29-1 and TRBJ1-1): SAVISQKPSRDICQRGTSLTIQCQVDSQVTMMFWYRQQPGQSLTLIATANQGSEATYESGFVIDKFPISRPNLTFSTLTVSNMSPEDSSIYLCSVWKDTEAFFGQGTRLTVV.

This clonotype was observed at least ten times. The CDR3 region has the DNA TGTGCCAGCAGTCCGTCGGGACAGATAACTAACTATGGCTACACCTTC. It is translated as CASSPSGQITNYGYTF. The gene calls are TRBV27 and TRBJ1-2; 7 bases fit TRBD1. From germline, CDR1 is MNHEY and CDR2 SMNVEV (reference sequence). Trimming took 5 bases from V and 0 from J; bases not matched to a gene: 9. The CDR3 is 16 amino acids.

The rearrangement links TRBV6-5 to TRBJ2-5; no reliable D call. Trimming left V 0 bases short and J 5 bases short, with 7 bases between. The CDR3 length is 13 residues. The germline V gene has CDR1 MNHEY and CDR2 SVGAGI. The CDR3 DNA reads TGTGCCAGCAGTTACTCGATAAAGGAGACCCAGTACTTC. Translating gives CASSYSIKETQYF.

The chain recombines TRBV7-9 with TRBJ2-5; D might be TRBD2 (5 bases). CDR1 SEHNR and CDR2 FQNEAQ come from the germline V gene (reference sequence). This CDR3 is 12 amino acids long. The CDR3 nucleotides are TGTGGGAACGGCAACGAGGGAGAGACCCAGTACTTC. Its translation: CGNGNEGETQYF. Using reference TRBV7-9 and TRBJ2-5 for the parts outside the CDR3, the full variable domain is DTGVSQNPRHKITKRGQNVTFRCDPISEHNRLYWYRQTLGQGPEFLTYFQNEAQLEKSRLLSDRFSAERPKGSFSTLEIQRTEQGDSAMYLCGNGNEGETQYFGPGTRLLVL.

The CDR3 nucleotides are TGTGCCAGCAGCCAAGTGGCCAGGAACACTGAAGCTTTCTTT. Its translation: CASSQVARNTEAFF. This chain connects TRBV3-1 to TRBJ1-1, with D uncertain. CDR1 LGHDT and CDR2 YNNKEL come from the germline V gene (reference sequence). V was cut by 1 base and J by 1 base, with 7 bases left in between. This CDR3 comprises 14 residues. The whole variable domain, filled in from reference TRBV3-1 and TRBJ1-1, reads DTAVSQTPKYLVTQMGNDKSIKCEQNLGHDTMYWYKQDSKKFLKIMFSYNNKELIINETVPNRFSPKSPDKAHLNLHINSLELGDSAVYFCASSQVARNTEAFFGQGTRLTVV.

In this sample, this clonotype turned up many times. The chain is built from TRBV7-8 and TRBJ2-7; D gene uncertain. The CDR3 runs to 14 residues. The germline V gene has CDR1 SGHVS and CDR2 FQNEAQ. The ends were cut back, 1 base at V and 2 bases at J, with 9 bases in the middle. CDR3 DNA: TGTGCCAGCAGCTTAGGTCGCCTCGCCTACGAGCAGTACGTC. Its translation: CASSLGRLAYEQYV.

This clonotype was seen only a few times. The rearrangement links TRBV27 to TRBJ2-7, with TRBD1 identical over 11 bases. Germline CDR1 and CDR2: MNHEY and SMNVEV (reference sequence). The V and J ends lost 5 bases and 7 bases, in that order; junction bases with no gene match: 7. The CDR3 extends over 14 amino acids. CDR3 region: CASSLSGTGGEQYF. For the CDR3, the DNA is TGTGCCAGCAGTCTCTCCGGGACAGGGGGTGAGCAGTACTTC.

To note about this clonotype: This clone may be a read error of a much larger clone one base away. The V and J genes are TRBV7-2 and TRBJ1-2; a possible D gene is TRBD1 (5 bases). The length of the CDR3 is 15 residues. CDR1 and CDR2 (germline): SGHTA, FQGNSA. CDR3 sequence reads: CACSPDGASNYGYTF. DNA for the CDR3: TGTGCCTGCAGCCCAGACGGGGCCTCCAACTATGGCTACACCTTC. Variable domain in full (rest from reference TRBV7-2 and TRBJ1-2): GAGVSQSPSNKVTEKGKDVELRCDPISGHTALYWYRQSLGQGLEFLIYFQGNSAPDKSGLPSDRFSAERTGGSVSTLTIQRTQQEDSAVYLCACSPDGASNYGYTFGSGTRLTVV.

This clonotype has at least ten counts. J is TRBJ1-5 and V is TRBV6-2 or TRBV6-3, with TRBD1 as a possible D gene (6 bases). Germline-derived CDR1 and CDR2 are MNHEY and SVGEGT. Deletions cut 8 bases from V and 6 bases from J, with 11 bases between. CDR3 length equals 12 residues. The CDR3 loop reads CASGRGSQPQHF. The CDR3 region has the DNA TGTGCCAGCGGCAGGGGAAGTCAGCCCCAGCATTTT.

This clonotype has at least ten counts. The chain uses TRBV20-1 and TRBJ2-1; 13 bases align to TRBD2. CDR1 is DFQATT, CDR2 SNEGSKA, per germline (reference sequence). The ends lost 6 bases at V and 8 bases at J; junction bases unmatched: 13. This CDR3 is 16 amino acids long. The CDR3 region is CSAPRLAGGLWYEQFF. CDR3 nucleotides: TGCAGTGCCCCCAGACTAGCGGGGGGCCTCTGGTATGAGCAGTTCTTC.

This clonotype was seen repeatedly, ten times or more. The chain carries TRBV4-1 and TRBJ1-6, with TRBD1 matching over 9 bases. V was clipped by 4 bases and J by 10 bases; unmatched bases: 5. This CDR3 is built from 14 residues. The germline V gene encodes CDR1 MGHRA and CDR2 YSYEKL. CDR3 residues: CASSPGTGWSPLHF. The CDR3 DNA reads as TGCGCCAGCAGCCCCGGGACAGGGTGGTCACCCCTCCACTTT.

This clonotype has just a few counts. The J gene is TRBJ2-5, the V gene TRBV4-1, with D possibly TRBD1 on 5 matching bases. Looked up from germline, CDR1 is MGHRA and CDR2 is YSYEKL. V was pared by 1 base and J by 5 bases, with 11 bases between. The CDR3 is 14 amino acids. The chain's CDR3 is CASSQAPGRETQYF. The CDR3 DNA follows: TGCGCCAGCAGCCAAGCCCCAGGGCGGGAGACCCAGTACTTC.

The chain has TRBV4-2 and TRBJ2-7; unclear D gene. The ends were cut back, 0 bases at V and 4 bases at J, with 7 bases in the middle. This CDR3 has 13 amino acids. The germline V gene encodes CDR1 LGHNA and CDR2 YNFKEQ. The CDR3 nucleotides are TGTGCCAGCAGCCAAGAAGGCCGGTACGAGCAGTACTTC. Translation gives CASSQEGRYEQYF.

This clonotype appeared a few times. This rearrangement joins TRBV7-6 to TRBJ1-1; D call uncertain. Germline loops: CDR1 SGHVS, CDR2 FNYEAQ. The CDR3 covers 15 residues. V shed 5 bases and J shed 2 bases, with 15 bases lying between them. CDR3 sequence (DNA): TGTGCCAGCAGCCCCCTCATTAACTATAACACTGAAGCTTTCTTT. It yields the protein CASSPLINYNTEAFF.

The chain recombines TRBV2 with TRBJ1-4; TRBD1 aligns across 8 bases. Germline CDR1 is SNHLY and CDR2 is FYNNEI. The junction had 7 bases not matched to a gene; V was cut back by 9 bases and J by 7 bases. The CDR3 runs 13 residues. Written as DNA, the CDR3 is TGTGCCAGGGAACAGGGGGAGACTGAAAAACTGTTTTTT. Encoded protein: CAREQGETEKLFF.

The chain has TRBV10-2 and TRBJ2-7, with 10 bases identical to TRBD1. CDR3 length: 14 amino acids. With V trimmed by 3 bases and J by 5 bases, 4 bases remained unmatched. Looked up from germline, CDR1 is WSHSY and CDR2 is SAAADI. The CDR3 DNA is TGCGCCAGCAGTGAAAGGACAGGGGGGGACGAGCAGTACTTC. This sequence encodes CASSERTGGDEQYF.

This clonotype was counted a few times. J is TRBJ2-3 and V is TRBV7-2; TRBD1 might be the D (6 bases). This CDR3 contains 17 residues. Germline V gene lookup returns CDR1 SGHTA and CDR2 FQGNSA. V was clipped by 1 base and J by 3 bases, with 17 bases between them. DNA for the CDR3: TGTGCCAGCAGCTTAGTCTCTGCCAGGGGTGTAACAGATACGCAGTATTTT. Its translation is CASSLVSARGVTDTQYF. Looking up the rest from reference TRBV7-2 and TRBJ2-3 gives the full variable domain: GAGVSQSPSNKVTEKGKDVELRCDPISGHTALYWYRQSLGQGLEFLIYFQGNSAPDKSGLPSDRFSAERTGGSVSTLTIQRTQQEDSAVYLCASSLVSARGVTDTQYFGPGTRLTVL.